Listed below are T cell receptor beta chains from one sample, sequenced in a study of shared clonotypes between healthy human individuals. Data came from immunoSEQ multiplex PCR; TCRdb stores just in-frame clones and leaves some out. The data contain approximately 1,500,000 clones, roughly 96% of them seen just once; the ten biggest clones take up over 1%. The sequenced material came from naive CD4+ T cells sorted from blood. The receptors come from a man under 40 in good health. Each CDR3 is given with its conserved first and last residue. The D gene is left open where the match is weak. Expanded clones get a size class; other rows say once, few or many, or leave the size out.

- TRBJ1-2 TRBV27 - TGTGCCAGCAGTTTATCGAGACAGGTACCGTACACCTTC CASSLSRQVPYTF
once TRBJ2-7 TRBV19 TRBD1 TGTGCCAGTAGTAAGGACAGGTTCTACGAGCAGTACTTC CASSKDRFYEQYF
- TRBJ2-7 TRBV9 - TGTGCCAGCAGCGGAGACCTAGGGGGAACCTACGAGCAGTACTTC CASSGDLGGTYEQYF
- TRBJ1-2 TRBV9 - TGTGCCAGCAGCCCAGGGGAATATGGCTACACCTTC CASSPGEYGYTF
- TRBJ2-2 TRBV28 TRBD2 TGTGCCAGCAGGCCCCCGGGACTAGCGGACACCGGGGAGCTGTTTTTT CASRPPGLADTGELFF
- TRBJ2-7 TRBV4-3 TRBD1 TGCGCCAGCAGCCACACCTTTGATACCGGGACAGGGGGCTTCTACGAGCAGTACTTC CASSHTFDTGTGGFYEQYF
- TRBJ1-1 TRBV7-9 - TGTGCCAGCAGCTCCAAGACAGGGAACACTGAAGCTTTCTTT CASSSKTGNTEAFF
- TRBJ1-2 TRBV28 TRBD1 TGTGCCAGCAGCATCGGGACAGGGAAGGGCTACACCTTC CASSIGTGKGYTF
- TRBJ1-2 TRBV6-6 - TGTGCCAGCAGTTACTCTGCGGGGAAGAGGGATGGCTACACCTTC CASSYSAGKRDGYTF
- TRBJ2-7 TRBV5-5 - TGTGCCAGCAGCTTGGGATCGGCGGGAAAATACGAGCAGTACTTC CASSLGSAGKYEQYF
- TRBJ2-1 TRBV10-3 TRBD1 TGTGCCATCAGTAGACAGGGTCCGGGTAAACAGGATGAGCAGTTCTTC CAISRQGPGKQDEQFF
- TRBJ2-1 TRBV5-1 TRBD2 TGCGCCAGCAGCTTGTTAGCGGGAGGGGAGCAGTTCTTC CASSLLAGGEQFF
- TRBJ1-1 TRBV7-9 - TGTGCCAGCAGCATTGGAGCAAACACTGAAGCTTTCTTT CASSIGANTEAFF
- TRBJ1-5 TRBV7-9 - TGTGCCAGCAGCTTAGCTGTAGGAGGGGCTGATAGCAATCAGCCCCAGCATTTT CASSLAVGGADSNQPQHF
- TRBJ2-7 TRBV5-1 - TGCGCCAGCAGCTTGGCTACAGGATTGTACGAGCAGTACTTC CASSLATGLYEQYF
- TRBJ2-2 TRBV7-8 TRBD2 TGTGCCAGCAGCTTAGAGAGGGTCCTAACTAGCGGGAGCAAGTACACCGGGGAGCTGTTTTTT CASSLERVLTSGSKYTGELFF
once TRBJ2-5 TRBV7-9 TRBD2 TGTGCCAGCAGCTTTACGGGGCTAGCGGGAGGCTCCCTGGGGGAGACCCAGTACTTC CASSFTGLAGGSLGETQYF
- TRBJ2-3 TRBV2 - TGTGCCAGCAGTGAAGGGATTTACACAGATACGCAGTATTTT CASSEGIYTDTQYF
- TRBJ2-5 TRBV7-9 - TGTGCCAGCAGCTTATCTAGGGTGGGTAAAGAGACCCAGTACTTC CASSLSRVGKETQYF
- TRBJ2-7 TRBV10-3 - TGTGCCATCAGTGAGTTCGGTACGAAAGGAGAGCAGTACTTC CAISEFGTKGEQYF
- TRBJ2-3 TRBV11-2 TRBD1 TGTGCCAGCAGCTCACCGGGACAGGGGACAGATACGCAGTATTTT CASSSPGQGTDTQYF
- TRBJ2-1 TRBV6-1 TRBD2 TGTGCCAGCAGTAGGGGTAGCGGGGAGGGTGAGCAGTTCTTC CASSRGSGEGEQFF